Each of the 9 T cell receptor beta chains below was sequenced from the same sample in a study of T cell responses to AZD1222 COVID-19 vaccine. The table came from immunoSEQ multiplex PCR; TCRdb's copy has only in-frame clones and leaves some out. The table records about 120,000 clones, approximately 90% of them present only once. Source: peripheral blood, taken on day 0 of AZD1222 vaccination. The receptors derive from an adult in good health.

The CDR3 protein is CASSFTRDRSHEQYF. CDR3 in DNA: TGTGCCAGCAGTTTCACTAGGGACAGGAGTCACGAGCAGTACTTC. This chain joins TRBV6-5 and TRBJ2-7, with 8 bases fitting TRBD1. The V gene end was trimmed by 4 bases and the J gene end by 5 bases; junction bases not matched to a gene: 10. Germline V gene sequence: CDR1 MNHEY, CDR2 SVGAGI. This CDR3 spans 15 amino acids.

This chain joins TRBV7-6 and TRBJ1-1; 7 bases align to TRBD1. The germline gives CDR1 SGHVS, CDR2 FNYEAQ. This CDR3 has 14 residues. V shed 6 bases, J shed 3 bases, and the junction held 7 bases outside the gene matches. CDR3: CASSLQGLHTEAFF. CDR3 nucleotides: TGTGCCAGCAGTCTACAGGGGTTGCACACTGAAGCTTTCTTT. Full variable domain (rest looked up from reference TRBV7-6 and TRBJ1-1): GAGVSQSPRYKVTKRGQDVALRCDPISGHVSLYWYRQALGQGPEFLTYFNYEAQQDKSGLPNDRFSAERPEGSISTLTIQRTEQRDSAMYRCASSLQGLHTEAFFGQGTRLTVV.

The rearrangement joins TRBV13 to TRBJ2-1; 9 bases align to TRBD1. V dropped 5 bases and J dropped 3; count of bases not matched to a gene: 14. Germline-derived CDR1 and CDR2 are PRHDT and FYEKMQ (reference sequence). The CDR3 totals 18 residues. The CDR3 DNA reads TGTGCCAGCAGCCCGAGCGAAATACGGGACAGGGTCTACAATGAGCAGTTCTTC. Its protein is CASSPSEIRDRVYNEQFF.

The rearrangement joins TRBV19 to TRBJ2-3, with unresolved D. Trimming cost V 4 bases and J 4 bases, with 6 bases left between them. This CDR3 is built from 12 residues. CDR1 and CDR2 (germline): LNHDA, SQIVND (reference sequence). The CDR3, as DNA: TGTGCCAGTAGTAAACCGTCAGATACGCAGTATTTT. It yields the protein CASSKPSDTQYF.

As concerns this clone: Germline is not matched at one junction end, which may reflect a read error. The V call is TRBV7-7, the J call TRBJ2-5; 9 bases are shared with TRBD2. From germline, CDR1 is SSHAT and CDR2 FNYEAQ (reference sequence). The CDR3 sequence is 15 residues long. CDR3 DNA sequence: TGTGCTAGCAGCTTCGGCCTAGCGGGGTTAGAGACCCAGTACTTC. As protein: CASSFGLAGLETQYF.

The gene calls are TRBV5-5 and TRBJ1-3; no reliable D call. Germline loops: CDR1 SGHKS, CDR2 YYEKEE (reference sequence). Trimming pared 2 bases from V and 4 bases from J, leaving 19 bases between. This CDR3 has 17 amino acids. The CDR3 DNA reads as TGTGCCAGCAGCTTAAAGTTGCCCCCCTCGCGGGGAAACACCATATATTTT. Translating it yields CASSLKLPPSRGNTIYF.

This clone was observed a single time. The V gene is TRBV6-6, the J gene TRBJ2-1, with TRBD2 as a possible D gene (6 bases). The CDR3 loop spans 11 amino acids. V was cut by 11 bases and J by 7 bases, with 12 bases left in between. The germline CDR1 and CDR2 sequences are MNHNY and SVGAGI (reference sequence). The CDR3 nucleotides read TGTGCCGGTGGGACTTTTAATGAGCAGTTCTTC. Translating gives CAGGTFNEQFF.

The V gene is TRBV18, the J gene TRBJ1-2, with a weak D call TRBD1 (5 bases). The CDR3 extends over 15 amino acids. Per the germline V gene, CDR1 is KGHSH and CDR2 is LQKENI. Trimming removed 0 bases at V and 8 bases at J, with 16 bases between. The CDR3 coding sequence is TGTGCCAGCTCACCACCGGGAGTACAGGCACTCGGCTACACCTTC. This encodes CASSPPGVQALGYTF.

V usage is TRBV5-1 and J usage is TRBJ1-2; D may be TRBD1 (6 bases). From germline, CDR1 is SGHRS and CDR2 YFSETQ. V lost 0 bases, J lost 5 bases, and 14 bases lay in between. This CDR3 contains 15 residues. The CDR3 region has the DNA TGCGCCAGCAGCTTGGCGGGGCAGGGGCATTATGGCTACACCTTC. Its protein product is CASSLAGQGHYGYTF.